These T cell receptor beta chains were read from a single sample in a study of low-dose radiotherapy and immunotherapy resistance in tumors. TCRdb fed the reads into MiXCR, producing one record per CDR3 protein. The sample gives approximately 84,000 distinct CDR3 sequences, about 18% of which show up once; roughly 2.8% is in the top ten. Sequenced here: PBMCs, sampled before treatment. All receptors derive from a male donor with prostate cancer. CDR3s include the opening cysteine and the closing phenylalanine or tryptophan. The order of the fields is CDR3 DNA, CDR3 protein, clone size, J gene, D gene, V gene. D genes are given only for firm matches. Size is stated for part of the rows, as once, few or many counts, or as a class when the clone is expanded.

TGTGCCAGCAGTGTACAGCCTAATGAAAAACTGTTTTTT	CASSVQPNEKLFF	many	TRBJ1-4	-	TRBV2
TGTGCCAGCAAAAGGGCCCCCTGGGGGGCCGGCACAGATACGCAGTATTTT	CASKRAPWGAGTDTQYF	-	TRBJ2-3	-	TRBV5-6
TGTGCCAGCCTTGGTCCGAACACTGAAGCTTTCTTT	CASLGPNTEAFF	many	TRBJ1-1	-	TRBV6-1
TGCAGCGTTGAACCCCGGACGGGGAACACTGAAGCTTTCTTT	CSVEPRTGNTEAFF	many	TRBJ1-1	-	TRBV29-1
TGTGCCAGCAGTGAATTAGAGGGCACTGAAGCTTTCTTT	CASSELEGTEAFF	many	TRBJ1-1	-	TRBV25-1
TGCAGCGTTGGAAATACCGGGGCGAATGAGCAGTTCTTC	CSVGNTGANEQFF	many	TRBJ2-1	-	TRBV29-1
TGTGCCAGCAGCTCACTAGCGGACAGCACAGATACGCAGTATTTT	CASSSLADSTDTQYF	many	TRBJ2-3	TRBD2	TRBV7-8
TGCAGTGCTAGAATCGGGGGCAATCAGCCCCAGCATTTT	CSARIGGNQPQHF	many	TRBJ1-5	-	TRBV20-1
TGCGCCAGCAGCTGGCCGACACCTGACCTAGCCAAAAACATTCAGTACTTC	CASSWPTPDLAKNIQYF	many	TRBJ2-4	-	TRBV5-1
TGTGCCAGCAGTCGGGACAGGGGGCACGGGTGGAACACTGAAGCTTTCTTT	CASSRDRGHGWNTEAFF	many	TRBJ1-1	TRBD1	TRBV6-2/TRBV6-3
TGTGCCAGTAGCGAGGGGCTAAATAGCAATCAGCCCCAGCATTTT	CASSEGLNSNQPQHF	many	TRBJ1-5	-	TRBV19
TGTGCCAGCACTAACGGACAGCATTCACCCCTCCACTTT	CASTNGQHSPLHF	many	TRBJ1-6	-	TRBV7-3
TGCAGTGCCCGACCCACGGGGGGCTACAATCAGCCCCAGCATTTT	CSARPTGGYNQPQHF	many	TRBJ1-5	-	TRBV20-1
TGTGCCAGCAGCTTAGTCCCTAGGGGTGAGCAGTTCTTC	CASSLVPRGEQFF	few	TRBJ2-1	-	TRBV7-6
TGTGCCAGCAGCCAAGGTCTCGCGGACGGCGAGCAGTACTTC	CASSQGLADGEQYF	many	TRBJ2-7	-	TRBV3-1